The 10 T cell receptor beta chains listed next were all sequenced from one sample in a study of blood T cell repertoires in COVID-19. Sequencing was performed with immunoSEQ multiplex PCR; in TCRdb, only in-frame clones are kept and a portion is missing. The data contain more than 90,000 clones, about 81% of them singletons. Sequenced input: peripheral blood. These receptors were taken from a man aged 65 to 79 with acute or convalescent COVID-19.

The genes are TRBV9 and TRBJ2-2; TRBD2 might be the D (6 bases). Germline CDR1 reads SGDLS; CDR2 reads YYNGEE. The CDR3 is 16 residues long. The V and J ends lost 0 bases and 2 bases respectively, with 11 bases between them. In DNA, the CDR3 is TGTGCCAGCAGCGTAGCCCTGGGGGGTAACACCGGGGAGCTGTTTTTT. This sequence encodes CASSVALGGNTGELFF.

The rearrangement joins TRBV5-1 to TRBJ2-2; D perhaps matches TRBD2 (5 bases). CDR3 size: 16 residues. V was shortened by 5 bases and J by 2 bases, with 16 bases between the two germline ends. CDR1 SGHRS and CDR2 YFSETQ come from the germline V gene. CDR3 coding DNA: TGCGCCAGCAGACCCGGACTGCAGGCCAACACCGGGGAGCTGTTTTTT. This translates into CASRPGLQANTGELFF.

CDR3 region: CATASFGQGVYNEQFF. In DNA form, the CDR3 reads TGTGCCACCGCCAGTTTCGGGCAGGGGGTTTACAATGAGCAGTTCTTC. The chain couples TRBV24-1 to TRBJ2-1, with 7 bases aligning to TRBD1. V shed 9 bases and J 4 bases; nucleotides not matched to a gene: 14. The CDR3 consists of 16 residues. Germline CDR1 is KGHDR and CDR2 is SFDVKD.

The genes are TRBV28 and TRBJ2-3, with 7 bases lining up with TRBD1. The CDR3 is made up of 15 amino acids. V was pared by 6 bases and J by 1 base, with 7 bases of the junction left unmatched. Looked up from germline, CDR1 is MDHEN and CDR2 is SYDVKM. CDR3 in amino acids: CASRTTGTGTDTQYF. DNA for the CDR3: TGTGCCAGCAGGACAACCGGGACAGGCACAGATACGCAGTATTTT.

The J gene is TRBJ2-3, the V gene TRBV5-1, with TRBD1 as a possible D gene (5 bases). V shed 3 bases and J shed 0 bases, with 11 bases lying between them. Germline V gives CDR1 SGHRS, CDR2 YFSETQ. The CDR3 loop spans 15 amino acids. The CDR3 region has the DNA TGCGCCAGCAGCTATACAGGCCTTAGCACAGATACGCAGTATTTT. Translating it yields CASSYTGLSTDTQYF.

As DNA, the CDR3 is TGTGCCACCAGTGATTTTAGGGGTCAGCCCCAGCATTTT. Its protein is CATSDFRGQPQHF. The V and J genes are TRBV24-1 and TRBJ1-5, with TRBD1 as a possible D gene (5 bases). V was clipped by 1 base and J by 6 bases, with 6 bases between them. The CDR3 contains 13 residues. Germline V lookup: CDR1 KGHDR, CDR2 SFDVKD.

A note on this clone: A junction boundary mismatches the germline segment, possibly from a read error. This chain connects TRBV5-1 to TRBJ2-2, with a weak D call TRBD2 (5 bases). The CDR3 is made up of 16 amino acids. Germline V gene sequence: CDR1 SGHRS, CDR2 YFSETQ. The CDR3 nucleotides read TGCGCCAGCAGCGCCGGACTCGCCCCGAAGACCGGGGAGCTGTTTTTT. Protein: CASSAGLAPKTGELFF.

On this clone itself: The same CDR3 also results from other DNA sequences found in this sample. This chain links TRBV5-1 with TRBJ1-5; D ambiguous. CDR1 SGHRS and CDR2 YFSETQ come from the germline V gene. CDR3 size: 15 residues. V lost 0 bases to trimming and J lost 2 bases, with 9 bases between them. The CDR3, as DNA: TGCGCCAGCAGCTTGGAGGGAGGTGGCAATCAGCCCCAGCATTTT. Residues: CASSLEGGGNQPQHF.

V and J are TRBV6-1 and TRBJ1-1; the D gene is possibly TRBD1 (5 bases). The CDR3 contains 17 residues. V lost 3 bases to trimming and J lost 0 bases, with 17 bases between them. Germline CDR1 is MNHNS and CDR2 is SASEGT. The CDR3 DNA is TGTGCCAGCAGTGAGAGTTGGTCGGGGGTATTGAACACTGAAGCTTTCTTT. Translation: CASSESWSGVLNTEAFF.

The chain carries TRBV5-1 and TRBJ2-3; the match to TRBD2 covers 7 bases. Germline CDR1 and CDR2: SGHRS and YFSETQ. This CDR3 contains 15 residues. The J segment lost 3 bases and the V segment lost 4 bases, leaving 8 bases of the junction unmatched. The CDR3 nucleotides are TGCGCCAGCAGCCCCCTAGCGGTCCTAACAGATACGCAGTATTTT. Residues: CASSPLAVLTDTQYF.